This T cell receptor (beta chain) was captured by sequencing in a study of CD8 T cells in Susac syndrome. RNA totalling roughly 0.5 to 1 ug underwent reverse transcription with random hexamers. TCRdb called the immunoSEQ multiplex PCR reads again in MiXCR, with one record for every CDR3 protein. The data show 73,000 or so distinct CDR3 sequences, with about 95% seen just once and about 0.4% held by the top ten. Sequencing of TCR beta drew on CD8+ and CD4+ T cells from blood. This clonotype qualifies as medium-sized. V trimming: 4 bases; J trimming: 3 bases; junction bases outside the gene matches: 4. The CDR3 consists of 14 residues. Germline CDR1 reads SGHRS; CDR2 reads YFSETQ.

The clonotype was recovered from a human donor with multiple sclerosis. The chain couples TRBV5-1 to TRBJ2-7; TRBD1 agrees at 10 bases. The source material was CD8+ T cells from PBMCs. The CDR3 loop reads CASSPWTGGYEQYF. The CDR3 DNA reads TGCGCCAGCAGCCCGTGGACAGGGGGCTACGAGCAGTACTTC.